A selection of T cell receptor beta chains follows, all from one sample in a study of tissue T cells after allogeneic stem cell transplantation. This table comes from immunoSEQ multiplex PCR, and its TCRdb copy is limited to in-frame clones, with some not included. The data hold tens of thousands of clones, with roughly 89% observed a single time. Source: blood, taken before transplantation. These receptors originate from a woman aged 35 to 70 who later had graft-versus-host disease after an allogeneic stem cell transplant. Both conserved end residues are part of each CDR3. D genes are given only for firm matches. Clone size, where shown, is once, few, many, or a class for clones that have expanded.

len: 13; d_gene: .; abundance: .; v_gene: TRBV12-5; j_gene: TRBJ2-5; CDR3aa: CASGFGGKETQYF; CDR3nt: TGTGCTAGTGGTTTTGGGGGCAAAGAGACCCAGTACTTC
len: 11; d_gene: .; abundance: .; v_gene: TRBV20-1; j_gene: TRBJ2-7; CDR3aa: CSARVTYEQYF; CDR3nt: TGCAGTGCTAGAGTCACATACGAGCAGTACTTC
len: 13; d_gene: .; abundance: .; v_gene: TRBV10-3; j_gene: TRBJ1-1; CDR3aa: CAAQRGMNTEAFF; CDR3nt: TGTGCCGCCCAGAGGGGGATGAACACTGAAGCTTTCTTT
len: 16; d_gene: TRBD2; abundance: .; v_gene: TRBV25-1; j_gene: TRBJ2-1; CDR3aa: CASSDTSGANYNEQFF; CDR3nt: TGTGCCAGCAGTGACACTAGCGGGGCGAACTACAATGAGCAGTTCTTC
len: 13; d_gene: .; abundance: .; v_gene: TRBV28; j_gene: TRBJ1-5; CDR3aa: CASSYSFNQPQHF; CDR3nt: TGTGCCAGCAGTTACAGTTTCAATCAGCCCCAGCATTTT
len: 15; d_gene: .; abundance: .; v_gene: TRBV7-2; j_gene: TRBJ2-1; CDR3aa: CASSPESGAYNEQFF; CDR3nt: TGTGCCAGCAGCCCGGAGTCGGGTGCCTACAATGAGCAGTTCTTC
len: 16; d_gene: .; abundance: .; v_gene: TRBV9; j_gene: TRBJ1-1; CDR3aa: CASSVSGGRGNTEAFF; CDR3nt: TGTGCCAGCAGCGTCTCTGGGGGCAGGGGTAACACTGAAGCTTTCTTT
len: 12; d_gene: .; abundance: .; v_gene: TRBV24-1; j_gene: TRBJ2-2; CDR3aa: CATSDPPGELFF; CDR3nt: TGTGCCACCAGTGACCCTCCAGGGGAGCTGTTTTTT
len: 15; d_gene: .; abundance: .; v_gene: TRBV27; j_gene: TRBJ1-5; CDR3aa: CASSLLQGAGQPQHF; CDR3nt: TGTGCCAGCAGTTTATTACAGGGCGCAGGTCAGCCCCAGCATTTT
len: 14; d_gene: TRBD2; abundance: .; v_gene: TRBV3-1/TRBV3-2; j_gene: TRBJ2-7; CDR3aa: CASSQTAGGYEQYF; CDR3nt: TGTGCCAGCAGCCAGACCGCGGGAGGGTACGAGCAGTACTTC
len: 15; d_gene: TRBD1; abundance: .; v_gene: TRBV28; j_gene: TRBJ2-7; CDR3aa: CASSRTGSLSYEQYF; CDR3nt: TGTGCCAGCAGTCGGACAGGGAGTTTGTCGTACGAGCAGTACTTC
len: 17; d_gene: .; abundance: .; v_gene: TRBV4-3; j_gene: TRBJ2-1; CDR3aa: CASSPGRGQSTYNEQFF; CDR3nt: TGCGCCAGCAGCCCTGGTCGTGGCCAGAGCACCTACAATGAGCAGTTCTTC
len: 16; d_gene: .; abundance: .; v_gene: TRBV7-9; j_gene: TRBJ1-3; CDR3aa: CASSLFLGAIGNTIYF; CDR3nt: TGTGCCAGCAGCTTATTTTTGGGGGCTATTGGAAACACCATATATTTT
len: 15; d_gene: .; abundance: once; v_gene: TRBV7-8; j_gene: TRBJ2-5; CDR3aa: CASSPRWTLTETQYF; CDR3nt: TGTGCCAGCAGCCCCAGATGGACCCTAACAGAGACCCAGTACTTC
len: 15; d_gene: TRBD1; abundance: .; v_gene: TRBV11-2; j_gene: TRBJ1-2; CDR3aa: CASLKDRAKVYGYTF; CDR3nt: TGTGCCAGCTTGAAGGACAGGGCGAAGGTCTATGGCTACACCTTC
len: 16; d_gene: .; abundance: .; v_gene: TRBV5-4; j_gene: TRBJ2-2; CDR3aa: CASSDRTLGNTGELFF; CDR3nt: TGTGCCAGCAGCGATAGAACTCTCGGAAACACCGGGGAGCTGTTTTTT
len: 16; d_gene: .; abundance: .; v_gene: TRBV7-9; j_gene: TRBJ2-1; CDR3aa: CASSQGGLRRYNEQFF; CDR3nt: TGTGCCAGCAGCCAGGGGGGGTTAAGGCGATACAATGAGCAGTTCTTC
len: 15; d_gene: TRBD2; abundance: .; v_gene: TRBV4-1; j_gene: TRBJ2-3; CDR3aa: CASSGAGVGTDTQYF; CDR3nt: TGCGCCAGCAGTGGGGCGGGAGTGGGCACAGATACGCAGTATTTT
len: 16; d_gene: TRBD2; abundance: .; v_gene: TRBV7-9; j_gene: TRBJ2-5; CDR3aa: CASSPRTSGRAETQYF; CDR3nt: TGTGCCAGCAGCCCCCGGACTAGCGGGAGAGCGGAGACCCAGTACTTC
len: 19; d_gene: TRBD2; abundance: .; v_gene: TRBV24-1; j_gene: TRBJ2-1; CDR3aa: CATSDPGLAGDRAYNEQFF; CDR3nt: TGTGCCACCAGTGACCCGGGACTAGCGGGAGATCGCGCCTACAATGAGCAGTTCTTC
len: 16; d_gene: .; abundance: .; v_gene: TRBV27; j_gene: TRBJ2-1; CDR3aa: CASSHPRKGEGDEQFF; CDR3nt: TGTGCCAGCAGTCACCCCCGAAAGGGAGAAGGGGATGAGCAGTTCTTC
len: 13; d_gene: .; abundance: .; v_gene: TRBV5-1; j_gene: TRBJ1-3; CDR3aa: CASSLDSGNTIYF; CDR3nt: TGCGCCAGCAGCTTGGACTCTGGAAACACCATATATTTT
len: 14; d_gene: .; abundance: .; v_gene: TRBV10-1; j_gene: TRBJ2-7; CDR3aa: CASSRGGDSYEQYF; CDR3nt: TGCGCCAGCAGCCGAGGGGGGGATTCCTACGAGCAGTACTTC
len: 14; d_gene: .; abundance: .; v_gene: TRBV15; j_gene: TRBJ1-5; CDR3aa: CATSLGHRNQPQHF; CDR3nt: TGTGCCACCAGCCTTGGACATCGCAATCAGCCCCAGCATTTT
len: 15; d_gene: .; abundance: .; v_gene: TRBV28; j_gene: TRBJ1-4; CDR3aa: CASSPQGFVNEKLFF; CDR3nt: TGTGCCAGCAGTCCACAGGGATTTGTTAATGAAAAACTGTTTTTT
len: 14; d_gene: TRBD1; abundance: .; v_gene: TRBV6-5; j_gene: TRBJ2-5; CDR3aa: CASSPRGQGGTQYF; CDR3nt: TGTGCCAGCAGCCCCAGGGGGCAAGGGGGAACCCAGTACTTC
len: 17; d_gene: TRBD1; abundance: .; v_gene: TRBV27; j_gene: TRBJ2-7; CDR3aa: CASSLLPGQGGFYEQYF; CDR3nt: TGTGCCAGCAGTCTCTTACCGGGACAGGGGGGTTTCTACGAGCAGTACTTC
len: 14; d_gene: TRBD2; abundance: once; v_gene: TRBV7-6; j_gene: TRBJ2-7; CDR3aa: CASSLSGRAHEQYF; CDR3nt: TGTGCCAGCAGCTTGAGCGGGAGGGCCCACGAGCAGTACTTC
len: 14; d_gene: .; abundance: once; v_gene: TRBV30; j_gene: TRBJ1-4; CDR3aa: CAWSGRALNEKLFF; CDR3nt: TGTGCCTGGAGTGGCAGGGCGCTGAATGAAAAACTGTTTTTT
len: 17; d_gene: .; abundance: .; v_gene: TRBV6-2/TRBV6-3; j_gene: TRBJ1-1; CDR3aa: CASSYSPLSQRNTEAFF; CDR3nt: TGTGCCAGCAGTTACTCCCCTCTTTCACAGCGGAACACTGAAGCTTTCTTT
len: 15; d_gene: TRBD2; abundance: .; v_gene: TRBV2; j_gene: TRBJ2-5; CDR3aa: CASSDRGREFETQYF; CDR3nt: TGTGCCAGCAGTGATAGAGGGCGGGAGTTTGAGACCCAGTACTTC
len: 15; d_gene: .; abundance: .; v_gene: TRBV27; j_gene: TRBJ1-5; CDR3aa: CASTPGGGSGQPQHF; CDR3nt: TGTGCCAGCACCCCCGGTGGGGGATCGGGTCAGCCCCAGCATTTT
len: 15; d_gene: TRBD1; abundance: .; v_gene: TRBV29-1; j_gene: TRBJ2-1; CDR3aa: CSVALGTGSYNEQFF; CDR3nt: TGCAGCGTCGCCTTGGGGACAGGCTCCTACAATGAGCAGTTCTTC
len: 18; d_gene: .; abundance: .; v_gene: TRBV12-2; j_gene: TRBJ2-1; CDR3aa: CASRLITASEDKRNEQFF; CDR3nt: TGTGCAAGTCGCTTAATTACGGCTAGTGAGGATAAAAGGAATGAGCAGTTCTTC
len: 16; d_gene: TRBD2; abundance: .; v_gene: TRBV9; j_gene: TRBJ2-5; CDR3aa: CASSPTILAGRETQYF; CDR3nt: TGTGCCAGCAGCCCCACTATCCTAGCGGGAAGAGAGACCCAGTACTTC
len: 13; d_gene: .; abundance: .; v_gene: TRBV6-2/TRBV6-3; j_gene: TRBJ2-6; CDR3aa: CASSSVEANVLTF; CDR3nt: TGTGCCAGCAGTTCCGTCGAAGCCAACGTCCTGACTTTC
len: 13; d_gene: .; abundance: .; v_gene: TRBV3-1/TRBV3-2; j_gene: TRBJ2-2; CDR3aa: CASHTPNTGELFF; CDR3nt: TGTGCCAGCCATACGCCGAACACCGGGGAGCTGTTTTTT